A selection of T cell receptor beta chains follows, all from one sample in a study of blood T cell repertoires in COVID-19. This table comes from immunoSEQ multiplex PCR, and its TCRdb copy is limited to in-frame clones, with some not included. Seen here are approximately 190,000 clones, under 90% observed once, and the top ten hold roughly 6.4%. The sequenced sample consisted of peripheral blood. The receptors derive from a man aged 55 to 70 with acute or convalescent COVID-19. Both conserved end residues are part of each CDR3. A D gene is named only where the DNA matches it firmly. Where a row states a size, it is once, few, many or the class of an expanded clone; other rows omit it.

D,size,J,V,DNA,CDR3
TRBD1,-,TRBJ2-5,TRBV30,TGTGCCTGGGACAGGGGCGGGCGGGAGACCCAGTACTTC,CAWDRGGRETQYF
-,-,TRBJ2-7,TRBV28,TGTGCCAGCAGTTTAGCGGGCCGCTCCTACGAGCAGTACTTC,CASSLAGRSYEQYF
TRBD2,-,TRBJ2-3,TRBV19,TGTGCCAGTAGTATAGATCGGGCAGGCGCGGGGGCGCAGTATTTT,CASSIDRAGAGAQYF
TRBD2,-,TRBJ2-5,TRBV7-9,TGTGCCAGCAGCGTAATCGGGCTAGCGGGACAAGAGACCCAGTACTTC,CASSVIGLAGQETQYF
TRBD1,-,TRBJ1-3,TRBV12-5,TGTGCTAGTGGTTCACCGGGACAGGGGAGGGGAAACACCATATATTTT,CASGSPGQGRGNTIYF
-,-,TRBJ2-3,TRBV6-1,TGTGCCAGCAGTGAACCCCAAACAGATACGCAGTATTTT,CASSEPQTDTQYF
-,once,TRBJ1-2,TRBV6-5,TGTGCCAGCACCATTGGTCGGGGGTTTCGCGGCTACACCTTC,CASTIGRGFRGYTF
-,-,TRBJ1-6,TRBV4-2,TGTGCCAGCAGCCAAGACCCCACAGGGTTCGGCTCACCCCTCCACTTT,CASSQDPTGFGSPLHF
TRBD1,-,TRBJ1-3,TRBV27,TGTGCCAGCAGTGCCGGACAGGGAATCTCTGGAAACACCATATATTTT,CASSAGQGISGNTIYF
-,-,TRBJ1-5,TRBV2,TGTGCCAGCAGAGGACAGCCCAATCAGCCCCAGCATTTT,CASRGQPNQPQHF
-,-,TRBJ1-1,TRBV6-5,TGTGCCAGCACCGAAGGGGCAGGGTGGGAAACTTTCTTT,CASTEGAGWETFF
TRBD2,-,TRBJ2-7,TRBV7-2,TGTGCCAGCAGCTCCCGGACTAGCGGGAGCTACGAGCAGTACTTC,CASSSRTSGSYEQYF
-,-,TRBJ1-1,TRBV18,TGTGCCAGCTCCCAGGACTGGAACACTGAAGCTTTCTTT,CASSQDWNTEAFF
TRBD2,-,TRBJ2-7,TRBV6-8,TGTGCCAGCAGCAGACTAGCGGGGGACTACGAGCAGTACTTC,CASSRLAGDYEQYF
-,-,TRBJ2-3,TRBV2,TGTGCCAGCAGCGACAGGATTGCGGATACGCAGTATTTT,CASSDRIADTQYF
-,once,TRBJ1-2,TRBV2,TGTGCCAGTTTGTCGGGGGTCGACTATGGCTACACCTTC,CASLSGVDYGYTF
-,-,TRBJ1-4,TRBV5-4,TGTGCCAGCAGTTCCAGGGTTAATGAAAAACTGTTTTTT,CASSSRVNEKLFF
TRBD1,-,TRBJ1-1,TRBV6-5,TGTGCCAGCAGTTGGACAGGGGAAACTGAAGCTTTCTTT,CASSWTGETEAFF
-,-,TRBJ1-1,TRBV3-1/TRBV3-2,TGTGCCAGCAGCTCACAGAGGAACACTGAAGCTTTCTTT,CASSSQRNTEAFF
TRBD1,-,TRBJ1-3,TRBV9,TGTGCCAGCAGCCCTAACTCAGGGGGCGCGGGGGACACCATATATTTT,CASSPNSGGAGDTIYF
-,once,TRBJ1-1,TRBV15,TGTGCCACCAGCACTGGCATTGATGGAGCTTTCTTT,CATSTGIDGAFF
-,-,TRBJ1-6,TRBV6-6,TGTGCCACCAAAGGACCGGGAAGGAATTCACCCCTCCACTTT,CATKGPGRNSPLHF
-,-,TRBJ1-6,TRBV6-1,TGTGCCAGCAGTGAAGCGGGGGGTTGGTCATCCCTCCACTTT,CASSEAGGWSSLHF
-,once,TRBJ2-3,TRBV11-3,TGTGCCAGCAGCGTGTGTCCCTACACAGATACGCAGTATTTT,CASSVCPYTDTQYF
TRBD1,-,TRBJ1-6,TRBV11-2,TGTGCCAGCAGACCTATCTTCAGGGGGCGCGGCCGAAATTCACCCCTCCACTTT,CASRPIFRGRGRNSPLHF
TRBD2,-,TRBJ2-1,TRBV5-8,TGTGCCAGCAGCACCGGGACTAGCGCTCACTCCTACAATGAGCAGTTCTTC,CASSTGTSAHSYNEQFF
TRBD1,-,TRBJ2-1,TRBV6-4,TGTGCCAGCAGGGGGGACAGGGGGGATTACAATGAGCAGTTCTTC,CASRGDRGDYNEQFF
-,-,TRBJ1-2,TRBV5-4,TGTGCCAGCAGCTTGTCAGTCGGCAGGGGTAACTATGGCTACACCTTC,CASSLSVGRGNYGYTF
-,few,TRBJ1-1,TRBV30,TGTGCCTGGTTCTGGGAGGGGCACACTGAAGCTTTCTTT,CAWFWEGHTEAFF
-,-,TRBJ1-5,TRBV19,TGTGCCAGTAGAGGACGGGGGGAGAGGCCCCTTTTAAGCAATCAGCCCCAGCATTTT,CASRGRGERPLLSNQPQHF
TRBD1,-,TRBJ2-7,TRBV27,TGTGCCAGCAGTTCTCCGGGACAGACTTCCTACGAGCAGTACTTC,CASSSPGQTSYEQYF
-,once,TRBJ1-2,TRBV9,TGTGCCAGCAGCGCCCTACAAACAGGGACCGGCGGCTACACCTTC,CASSALQTGTGGYTF
-,-,TRBJ2-1,TRBV6-5,TGTGCCAGCAGTTCCGACAGACCCTACAATGAGCAGTTCTTC,CASSSDRPYNEQFF
TRBD1,few,TRBJ2-1,TRBV9,TGTGCCAGCAGCGTAGCCGAGGGGGGACAGGTCTACAATGAGCAGTTCTTC,CASSVAEGGQVYNEQFF
-,-,TRBJ2-3,TRBV12-2,TGTGCAAGTCGCTTGGCCCCACTAGCGGGGGGCACAGATACGCAGTATTTT,CASRLAPLAGGTDTQYF
TRBD2,-,TRBJ2-1,TRBV20-1,TGCAGTGCTAGTAAGACTAGCGGGAGCCGCCATGAGCAGTTCTTC,CSASKTSGSRHEQFF
TRBD1,-,TRBJ2-7,TRBV2,TGTGCCAGCAGAAGACAGGGGTCCTACGAGCAGTACTTC,CASRRQGSYEQYF
-,-,TRBJ1-3,TRBV19,TGTGCCAGCGGGGGTTTCACATCTGGAAACACCATATATTTT,CASGGFTSGNTIYF
-,-,TRBJ1-1,TRBV3-1/TRBV3-2,TGTGCCAGCAGCCGAAGGAGCACAATGAACACTGAAGCTTTCTTT,CASSRRSTMNTEAFF
-,-,TRBJ1-1,TRBV12-5,TGTGCTAGTGGTTTGGCGACAGTTTCCACTGAAGCTTTCTTT,CASGLATVSTEAFF
TRBD1,-,TRBJ1-3,TRBV28,TGTGCCAGCAGCGCGGCTCATCGGACAGGGCTCGGACACACCATATATTTT,CASSAAHRTGLGHTIYF
TRBD2,-,TRBJ2-2,TRBV4-2,TGTGCCAGCAGCCAAGGTGCGGGGGGCGGAGGCGGGGAGCTGTTTTTT,CASSQGAGGGGGELFF